The 12 T cell receptor beta chains reported below all come from one sample, sequenced in a study of technical replicates of blood from several donors. Clones were sequenced by immunoSEQ multiplex PCR, and TCRdb holds only the in-frame ones, with some missing. Among some 90,000 clones listed, around 95% were seen once. The sequencing sample was made of T cells isolated from PBMCs. The receptor set was obtained from a human donor in good health.

The chain employs TRBV6-5 and TRBJ2-3, with D perhaps TRBD1 (6 bases). CDR1 and CDR2 from the germline V gene are MNHEY and SVGAGI. This CDR3 is built from 13 residues. Trimming cost V 7 bases and J 2 bases, with 10 bases left between them. The CDR3 protein is CASTRGPTDTQYF. The CDR3 DNA reads TGTGCCAGCACCAGGGGCCCCACAGATACGCAGTATTTT.

This chain links TRBV19 with TRBJ1-1; D may be TRBD1 (6 bases). Trimming cost V 6 bases and J 3 bases, with 14 bases left between them. Per the germline V gene, CDR1 is LNHDA and CDR2 is SQIVND (reference sequence). This CDR3 has 14 amino acids. The CDR3 loop reads CASSTAGAYTEAFF. Written as DNA, the CDR3 is TGTGCCAGTAGCACCGCAGGGGCTTACACTGAAGCTTTCTTT.

The chain recombines TRBV2 with TRBJ2-7; TRBD2 agrees at 8 bases. Trimming cost V 7 bases and J 2 bases; bases outside gene matches: 10. This CDR3 is built from 15 residues. Germline CDR1 is SNHLY and CDR2 is FYNNEI. CDR3 DNA: TGTGCCAGCAAAACGGGAGCGGGAGTAACCTACGAGCAGTACTTC. The encoded protein is CASKTGAGVTYEQYF.

Regarding this clone: Other DNA sequences in this specimen translate into the identical CDR3. The rearrangement joins TRBV28 to TRBJ2-7, with TRBD1 as a possible D gene (6 bases). V lost 2 bases and J 2 bases, leaving 7 bases between the germline ends. This CDR3 is 13 amino acids long. Germline CDR1 and CDR2: MDHEN and SYDVKM. The CDR3: CASSLQGPYEQYF. The CDR3 nucleotides read TGTGCCAGCAGTTTACAGGGGCCCTACGAGCAGTACTTC.

The rearrangement links TRBV5-1 to TRBJ2-6; the match to TRBD2 covers 10 bases. Germline-derived CDR1 and CDR2 are SGHRS and YFSETQ. V lost 0 bases, J lost 2 bases, and 2 bases stayed unmatched. CDR3 length: 17 amino acids. CDR3 region: CASSLELAGTGANVLTF. As DNA, the CDR3 is TGCGCCAGCAGCTTGGAACTAGCGGGAACTGGGGCCAACGTCCTGACTTTC.

The chain joins TRBV9 to TRBJ2-1; 11 positions match TRBD2. There are 17 residues in the CDR3. CDR1 and CDR2 (germline): SGDLS, YYNGEE. Trimming at V came to 2 bases and at J to 5 bases, leaving 9 bases not matched to a gene. The CDR3 is CASSVTTTSGGDNEQFF. CDR3 sequence (DNA): TGTGCCAGCAGCGTGACTACCACTAGCGGGGGTGACAATGAGCAGTTCTTC.

The rearrangement uses TRBV6-5 and TRBJ2-1; no firm D call. The CDR3 is made up of 12 amino acids. Germline CDR1 MNHEY, CDR2 SVGAGI. V lost 4 bases to trimming and J lost 6 bases, with 7 bases between them. CDR3 nucleotides: TGTGCCAGCAGTTCCAGCGCCAATGAGCAGTTCTTC. This translates into CASSSSANEQFF.

Only one count was recorded for this clone. The chain carries TRBV7-2 and TRBJ1-5; no clear D. The CDR3 contains 16 residues. Trimming shortened V by 1 base and J by 2 bases, and 12 bases separated the two germline ends. Germline V gene sequence: CDR1 SGHTA, CDR2 FQGNSA. Here the CDR3 reads CASSLVTPGGNQPQHF. In nucleotides, the CDR3 is TGTGCCAGCAGCTTAGTAACACCCGGAGGCAATCAGCCCCAGCATTTT.

The chain joins TRBV18 to TRBJ1-4, with 9 bases that match TRBD1. From germline, CDR1 is KGHSH and CDR2 LQKENI. The CDR3 extends over 14 amino acids. Trimming removed 4 bases from V and 8 bases from J; junction bases left unmatched: 5. As DNA, the CDR3 is TGTGCCAGCTCACAGACAGGGGGTGAGGAAAAACTGTTTTTT. It yields the protein CASSQTGGEEKLFF.

The rearrangement joins TRBV6-1 to TRBJ2-7; D may be TRBD1 (5 bases). V was shortened by 1 base and J by 9 bases, with 13 bases between the two germline ends. This CDR3 region has 13 residues. CDR1 is MNHNS, CDR2 SASEGT, per germline. The CDR3 loop is CASSEGRQIRQYF. CDR3 nucleotide sequence: TGTGCCAGCAGTGAAGGGAGACAGATCAGGCAGTACTTC.

V is TRBV7-8 and J is TRBJ2-7; possible D gene TRBD2, 5 bases. V lost 5 bases and J lost 4, with 15 bases in between. The CDR3 has 14 residues. Germline V gives CDR1 SGHVS, CDR2 FQNEAQ. CDR3 sequence reads: CASSPDGGLYEQYF. For the CDR3, the DNA is TGTGCCAGCAGCCCGGACGGCGGACTTTACGAGCAGTACTTC.

This clone appeared a single time. This chain uses TRBV9 with TRBJ2-3; 7 positions agree with TRBD2. V trimming: 4 bases; J trimming: 3 bases; junction bases outside the gene matches: 11. Germline lookup yields CDR1 SGDLS and CDR2 YYNGEE. The CDR3 is 16 amino acids. The CDR3 spells CASSSGLADRTDTQYF. CDR3 in DNA: TGTGCCAGCAGCTCGGGGCTAGCGGATAGGACAGATACGCAGTATTTT.